This T cell receptor (beta chain) was identified during a study of T cells in Graves' hyperthyroidism and ophthalmopathy. Points from the study as a whole: Most expanded thyroid clonotypes above 0.001 recurred in blood.

RNA transcripts provided the source from which TCR beta CDR3 regions were amplified. RT-PCR in the first round (using the HTBI primer set) targeted the TCR CDR3. TCRdb re-called the multiplex PCR reads with MiXCR, one entry per CDR3 protein. Of 700,000 or so distinct CDR3 sequences in the sample, about a sixth were seen once. The study defined stable Graves' hyperthyroidism as no ophthalmopathy progression within 18 months. The V gene's germline CDR1 is GTSNPN and CDR2 SVGIG (reference sequence). The CDR3 runs to 15 residues. With 4 bases removed from V and 4 bases from J, the gap between germline ends came to 17 bases. This clonotype has at least ten counts. Antigen specificity is unknown.

Sequencing was carried out using blood. The J gene is TRBJ1-3, the V gene TRBV30, with D unresolved. The TCR comes from a young man with Graves' hyperthyroidism. This CDR3 is CAWTAKVRRGNTIYF. CDR3 bases: TGTGCCTGGACCGCCAAGGTTCGGAGAGGAAACACCATATATTTT.